The 9 T cell receptor beta chains below were found in one sample sequenced in a study of blood T cell repertoires in COVID-19. The table came from immunoSEQ multiplex PCR; TCRdb's copy has only in-frame clones and leaves some out. The data show around 180,000 clones, roughly nine tenths seen once. Sequencing used peripheral blood. The origin of the receptors is a man in his 70s with active or convalescent COVID-19.

This clone appeared a few times. The V call is TRBV7-2, the J call TRBJ1-2; 10 nucleotides agree with TRBD1. With 3 bases clipped from V and 5 bases from J, the junction kept 6 bases outside the gene matches. CDR3 length: 15 residues. From germline, CDR1 is SGHTA and CDR2 FQGNSA. CDR3 DNA: TGTGCCAGCAGCTTCACCGGGACAGGGGATTATGGCTACACCTTC. As protein: CASSFTGTGDYGYTF.

The chain is built from TRBV5-5 and TRBJ1-4; 8 nucleotides agree with TRBD1. This CDR3 comprises 14 residues. The germline gives CDR1 SGHKS, CDR2 YYEKEE (reference sequence). The trim removed 2 bases at V and 7 bases at J, leaving 4 bases unmatched. CDR3 protein: CASSLTGGGEKLFF. In nucleotides, the CDR3 is TGTGCCAGCAGCTTAACAGGGGGTGGTGAAAAACTGTTTTTT.

The genes are TRBV7-3 and TRBJ2-1; a possible D gene is TRBD1 (6 bases). CDR1 is SGHTA and CDR2 is FQGTGA in the germline V gene. V shed 5 bases and J shed 7 bases, with 18 bases lying between them. CDR3 size: 15 residues. CDR3 region: CASSPGTNFRNEQFF. DNA for the CDR3: TGTGCCAGCAGCCCTGGGACAAATTTCAGGAATGAGCAGTTCTTC.

The sample holds a few counts of this clone. J is TRBJ1-5 and V is TRBV6-4; the match to TRBD1 covers 9 bases. The germline V gene encodes CDR1 MRHNA and CDR2 SNTAGT. Trimming removed 4 bases from V and 4 bases from J; junction bases left unmatched: 5. The CDR3 consists of 15 residues. The CDR3 bases are TGTGCCAGCAGTGCGGGACAGGGTGGGAATCAGCCCCAGCATTTT. Its protein product is CASSAGQGGNQPQHF.

The chain employs TRBV19 and TRBJ1-6; D is possibly TRBD1 (6 bases). The germline V and J ends were trimmed by 0 bases and 10 bases, with 13 bases remaining between them. The CDR3 is made up of 15 amino acids. Germline assignment: CDR1 LNHDA and CDR2 SQIVND (reference sequence). The CDR3 nucleotides read TGTGCCAGTAGTATAGAGACAGGACACGGATCACCCCTCCACTTT. Translating gives CASSIETGHGSPLHF. The variable domain in full, completed from reference TRBV19 and TRBJ1-6, reads DGGITQSPKYLFRKEGQNVTLSCEQNLNHDAMYWYRQDPGQGLRLIYYSQIVNDFQKGDIAEGYSVSREKKESFPLTVTSAQKNPTAFYLCASSIETGHGSPLHFGNGTRLTVT.

The rearrangement joins TRBV5-6 to TRBJ1-5; no clear D gene. Trimming took 1 base from V and 3 from J, leaving 8 bases between them. Germline lookup yields CDR1 SGHDT and CDR2 YYEEEE. The CDR3 is 14 residues long. CDR3 bases: TGTGCCAGCAGCTTGTCGGGGTCCAATCAGCCCCAGCATTTT. The encoded protein is CASSLSGSNQPQHF.

The rearrangement uses TRBV19 and TRBJ1-2, with a possible D match to TRBD1 (5 bases). V lost 7 bases, J lost 5 bases, and 11 bases lay in between. The CDR3 spans 12 residues. Germline V gene lookup returns CDR1 LNHDA and CDR2 SQIVND (reference sequence). Written as DNA, the CDR3 is TGTGCCAGTAAGGACACCTCATATGGCTACACCTTC. It specifies CASKDTSYGYTF.

This chain uses TRBV7-8 with TRBJ1-1; TRBD1 agrees at 7 bases. This CDR3 contains 14 residues. The V gene end was trimmed by 4 bases and the J gene end by 1 base; junction bases not matched to a gene: 3. Germline V gene lookup returns CDR1 SGHVS and CDR2 FQNEAQ. The DNA for the CDR3 is TGTGCCAGCAGCTACCGGACAGGGAACACTGAAGCTTTCTTT. Protein product: CASSYRTGNTEAFF.

The chain carries TRBV5-6 and TRBJ1-2; TRBD1 matches at 10 bases. This CDR3 spans 16 amino acids. CDR1 is SGHDT and CDR2 is YYEEEE in the germline V gene. V shed 4 bases, J shed 2 bases, and the junction held 8 bases outside the gene matches. The CDR3 DNA is TGTGCCAGCAGCATCGGGGACAGGGGATTCAACTATGGCTACACCTTC. Its protein is CASSIGDRGFNYGYTF.